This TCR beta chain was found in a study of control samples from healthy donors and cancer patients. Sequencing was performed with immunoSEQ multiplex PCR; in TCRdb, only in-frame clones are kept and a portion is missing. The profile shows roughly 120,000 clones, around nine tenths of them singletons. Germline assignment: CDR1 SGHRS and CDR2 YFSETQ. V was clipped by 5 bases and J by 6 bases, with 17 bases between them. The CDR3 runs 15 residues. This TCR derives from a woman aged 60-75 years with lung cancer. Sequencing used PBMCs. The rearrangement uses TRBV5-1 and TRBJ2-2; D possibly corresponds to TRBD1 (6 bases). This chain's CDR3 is CASSHSAGAPGELFF. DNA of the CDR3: TGCGCCAGCAGTCACTCGGCAGGGGCCCCCGGGGAGCTGTTTTTT.